Listed below are T cell receptor beta chains from one sample, sequenced in a study of response to subunit inactivated influenza vaccine. MiXCR, applied by TCRdb to the RT-PCR reads, yields one record per CDR3 protein. The sample records under 200,000 distinct CDR3 sequences, over 9.5% being singletons. This sample was shared with a second study, whose subject was T cells expressing NK-cell markers.

The specimen was CD8+ T cells sorted from PBMCs, collected about 12 days after vaccination. The receptors here all came from a middle-aged man who received an inactivated influenza vaccine. Both conserved end residues are trimmed from each CDR3. D genes are given only for firm matches.

>14|TRBV12-3/TRBV12-4|TRBD2|TRBJ2-3
ASSSTSGGATDTQY
>13|TRBV29-1|TRBD2|TRBJ2-1
SASSGPDSYNEQF
>13|TRBV4-3|NA|TRBJ2-6
ASSQDWAGANVLT
>13|TRBV11-2|NA|TRBJ2-7
ASSVGSAGFYEQY
>12|TRBV10-3|NA|TRBJ1-1
AISEPGTSSEAF
>14|TRBV27|TRBD2|TRBJ2-7
ASSLSALAGTYEQY
>15|TRBV6-5|TRBD2|TRBJ2-7
ASSYQGLAGLQNEQY
>14|TRBV3-1|TRBD2|TRBJ2-3
ASGFLGTSGTDTQY
>13|TRBV6-1|NA|TRBJ2-1
ASSLGPELHNEQF
>12|TRBV4-1|TRBD2|TRBJ2-5
ASSQLAGVETQY